This TCR beta chain emerged from a study of cytotoxic CD8 clonotypes in ibrutinib-treated CLL. Study-wide background: After treatment lasting a median roughly 12 months, range 6 to 36, response samples were collected.

Assay: immunoSEQ multiplex PCR; the TCRdb copy retains only in-frame clones and omits some. The repertoire includes about 49,000 clones, approximately 53% of them detected once, and approximately 32% sits in the top ten. In the case of this clone: Its antigen is still unknown.

The germline V and J ends were trimmed by 2 bases and 9 bases, with 11 bases remaining between them. The CDR3 runs 13 residues. CDR1 is GTSNPN and CDR2 is SVGIG in the germline V gene (reference sequence). Findings and limits, study-wide: A rise in clonality was seen at ibrutinib response, and a fall back toward baseline was seen at progression. Measured clonality at baseline was greater than in age-matched healthy donors and tracked with circulating CD8+ T-cell counts.

The sequenced sample was PBMCs, obtained after 12 months of ibrutinib treatment. The J gene is TRBJ1-6, the V gene TRBV30; D remains unclear. The receptor comes from a human donor with chronic lymphocytic leukemia. The CDR3 is CAWSRGRASPLHF. The CDR3 region has the DNA TGTGCCTGGAGTCGGGGTCGGGCTTCACCCCTCCACTTT.